The entry below gives a single T cell receptor beta chain sequence along with its context. The antigen is undetermined. V trimming: 5 bases; J trimming: 4 bases; junction bases outside the gene matches: 4. The CDR3 has 13 amino acids. CDR1 SGHVS and CDR2 FQNEAQ come from the germline V gene. These data are taken from a study of cytomegalovirus exposure and HLA in healthy donors. Study outcomes and limitations: Most TCRs appeared rarely, but some public TCRs recurred in many donors. First-cohort TCR clusters tended to co-occur in the roughly 130 validation repertoires, a later analysis found. Published work reported that the classifier diagnosed cytomegalovirus status with high specificity and sensitivity.

While the first cohort had fewer than 850 subjects, the donors belonged to the separate validation cohort of over a hundred subjects. Repertoires were generated with immunoSEQ multiplex PCR, while TCRdb's copy carries only in-frame clones and drops some. The table shows around 56,000 clones, with about 88% occurring only once. The clonotype originates from a woman under 30 in good health and CMV-seronegative. The specimen sequenced was PBMCs. The rearrangement uses TRBV7-8 and TRBJ2-7, with 8 bases lining up with TRBD2. The CDR3: CASSLSGTYEQYF. In DNA, the CDR3 is TGTGCCAGCAGCCTTAGCGGGACTTACGAGCAGTACTTC.